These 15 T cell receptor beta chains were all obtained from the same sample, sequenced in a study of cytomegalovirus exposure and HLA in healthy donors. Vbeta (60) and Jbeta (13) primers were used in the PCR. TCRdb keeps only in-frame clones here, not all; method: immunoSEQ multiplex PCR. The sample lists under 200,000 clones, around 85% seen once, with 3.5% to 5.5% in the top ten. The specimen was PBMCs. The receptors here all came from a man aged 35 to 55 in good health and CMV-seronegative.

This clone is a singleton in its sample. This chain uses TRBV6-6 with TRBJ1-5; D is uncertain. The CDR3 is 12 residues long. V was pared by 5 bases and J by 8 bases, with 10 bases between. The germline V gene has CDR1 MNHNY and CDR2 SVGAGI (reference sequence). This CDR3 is CASSQPSEPQHF. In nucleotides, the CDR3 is TGTGCCAGCAGTCAACCGTCGGAGCCCCAGCATTTT.

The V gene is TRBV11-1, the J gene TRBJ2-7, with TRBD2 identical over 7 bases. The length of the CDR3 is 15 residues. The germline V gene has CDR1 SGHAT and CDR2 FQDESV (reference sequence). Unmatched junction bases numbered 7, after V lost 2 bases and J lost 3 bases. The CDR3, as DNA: TGTGCCAGCAGCTTATACCCGGCGGGGGACTACGAGCAGTACTTC. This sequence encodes CASSLYPAGDYEQYF.

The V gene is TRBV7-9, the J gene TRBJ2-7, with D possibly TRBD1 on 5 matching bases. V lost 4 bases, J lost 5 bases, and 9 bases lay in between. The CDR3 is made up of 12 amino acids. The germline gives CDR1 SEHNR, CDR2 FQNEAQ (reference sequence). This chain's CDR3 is CASSSDIHEQYF. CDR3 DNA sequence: TGTGCCAGCAGCTCGGACATTCACGAGCAGTACTTC.

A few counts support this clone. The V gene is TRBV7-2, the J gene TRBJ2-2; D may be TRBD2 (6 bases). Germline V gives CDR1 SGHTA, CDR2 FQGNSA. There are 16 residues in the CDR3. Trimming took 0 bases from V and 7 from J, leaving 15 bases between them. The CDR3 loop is CASSLAAGGVDGELFF. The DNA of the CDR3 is TGTGCCAGCAGCTTAGCGGCCGGGGGAGTCGACGGGGAGCTGTTTTTT.

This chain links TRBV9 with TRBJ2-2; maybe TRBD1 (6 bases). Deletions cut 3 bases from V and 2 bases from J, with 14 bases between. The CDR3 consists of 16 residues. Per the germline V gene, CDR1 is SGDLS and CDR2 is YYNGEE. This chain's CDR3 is CASSARQVGNTGELFF. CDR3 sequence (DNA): TGTGCCAGCAGCGCTCGACAGGTCGGAAACACCGGGGAGCTGTTTTTT.

This CDR3 reads CASALGQEAFF. The CDR3 DNA is TGTGCCAGCGCCCTGGGACAAGAAGCTTTCTTT. The J gene is TRBJ1-1, the V gene TRBV13; the D gene is possibly TRBD1 (6 bases). Germline CDR1 PRHDT, CDR2 FYEKMQ (reference sequence). The CDR3 totals 11 residues. Trimming cost V 8 bases and J 8 bases, with 12 bases left between them.

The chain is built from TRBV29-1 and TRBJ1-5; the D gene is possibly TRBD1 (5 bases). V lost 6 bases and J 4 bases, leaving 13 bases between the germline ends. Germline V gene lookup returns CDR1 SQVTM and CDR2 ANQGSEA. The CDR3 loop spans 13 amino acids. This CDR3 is CSVGHGSNQPQHF. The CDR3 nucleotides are TGCAGCGTCGGACACGGTAGTAATCAGCCCCAGCATTTT.

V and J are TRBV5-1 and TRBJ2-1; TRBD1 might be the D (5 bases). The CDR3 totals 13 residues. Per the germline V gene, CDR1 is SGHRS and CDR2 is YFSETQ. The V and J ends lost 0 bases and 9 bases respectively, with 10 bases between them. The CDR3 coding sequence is TGCGCCAGCAGCTTGGTGGGGCAAAGTGAGCAGTTCTTC. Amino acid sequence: CASSLVGQSEQFF.

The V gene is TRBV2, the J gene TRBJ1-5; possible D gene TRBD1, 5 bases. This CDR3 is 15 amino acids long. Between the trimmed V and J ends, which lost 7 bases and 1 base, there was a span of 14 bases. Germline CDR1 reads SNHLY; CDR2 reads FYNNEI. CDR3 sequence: CASKDRGVSNQPQHF. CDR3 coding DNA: TGTGCCAGCAAGGACCGGGGGGTGAGCAATCAGCCCCAGCATTTT.

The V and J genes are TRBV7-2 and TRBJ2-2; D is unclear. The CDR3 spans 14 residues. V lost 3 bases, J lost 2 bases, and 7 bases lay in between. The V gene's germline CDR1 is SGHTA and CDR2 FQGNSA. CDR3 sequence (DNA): TGTGCCAGCAGCTTCGAGGTCAACACCGGGGAGCTGTTTTTT. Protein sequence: CASSFEVNTGELFF.

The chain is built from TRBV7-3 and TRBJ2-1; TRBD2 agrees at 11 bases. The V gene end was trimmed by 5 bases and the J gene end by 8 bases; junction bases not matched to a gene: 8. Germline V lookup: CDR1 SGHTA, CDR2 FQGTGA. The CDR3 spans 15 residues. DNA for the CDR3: TGTGCCAGCAGCCCATTAGCGGGGGGGAGTTATGAGCAGTTCTTC. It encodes CASSPLAGGSYEQFF.

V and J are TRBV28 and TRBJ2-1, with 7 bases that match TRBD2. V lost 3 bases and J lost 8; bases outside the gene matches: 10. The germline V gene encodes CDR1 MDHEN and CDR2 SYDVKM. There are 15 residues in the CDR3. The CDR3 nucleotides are TGTGCCAGCAGTTTGGCGGGAGCCTTGGCAGATGAGCAGTTCTTC. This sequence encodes CASSLAGALADEQFF.

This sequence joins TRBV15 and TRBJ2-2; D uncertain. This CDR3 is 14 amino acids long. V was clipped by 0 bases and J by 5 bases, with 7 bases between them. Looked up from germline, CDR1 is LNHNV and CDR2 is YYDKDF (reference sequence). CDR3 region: CATSRDLLTGELFF. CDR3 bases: TGTGCCACCAGCAGAGATCTACTTACCGGGGAGCTGTTTTTT.

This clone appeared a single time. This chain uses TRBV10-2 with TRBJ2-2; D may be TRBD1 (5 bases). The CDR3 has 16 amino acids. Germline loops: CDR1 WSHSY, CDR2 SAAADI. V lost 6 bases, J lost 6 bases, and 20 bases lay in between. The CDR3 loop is CASRSNPVGASGELFF. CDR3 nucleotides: TGCGCCAGCAGATCCAACCCGGTTGGGGCATCCGGGGAGCTGTTTTTT.

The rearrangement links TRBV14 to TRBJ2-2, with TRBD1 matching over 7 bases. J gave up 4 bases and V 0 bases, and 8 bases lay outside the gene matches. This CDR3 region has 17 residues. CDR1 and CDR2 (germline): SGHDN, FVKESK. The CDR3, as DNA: TGTGCCAGCAGCCAAGATGGAGACAGGGTGGTCACCGGGGAGCTGTTTTTT. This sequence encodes CASSQDGDRVVTGELFF.